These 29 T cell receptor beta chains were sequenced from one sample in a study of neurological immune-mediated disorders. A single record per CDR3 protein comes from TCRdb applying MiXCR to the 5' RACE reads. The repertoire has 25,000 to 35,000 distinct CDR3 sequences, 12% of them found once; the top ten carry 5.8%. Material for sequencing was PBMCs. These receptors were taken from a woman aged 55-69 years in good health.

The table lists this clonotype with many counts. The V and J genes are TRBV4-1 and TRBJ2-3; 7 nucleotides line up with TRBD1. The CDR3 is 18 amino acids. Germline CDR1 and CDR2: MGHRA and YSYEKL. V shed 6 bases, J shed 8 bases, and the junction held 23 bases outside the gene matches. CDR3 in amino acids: CASSLDGQATTGFGTQYF. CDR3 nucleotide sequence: TGCGCCAGCAGTCTAGACGGACAGGCGACGACAGGATTTGGTACGCAGTATTTT.

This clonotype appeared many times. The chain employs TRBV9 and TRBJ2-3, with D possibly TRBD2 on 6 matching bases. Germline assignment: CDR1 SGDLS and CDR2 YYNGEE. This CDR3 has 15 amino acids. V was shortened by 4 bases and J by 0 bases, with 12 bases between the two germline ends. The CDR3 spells CASSPRDSSTDTQYF. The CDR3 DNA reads TGTGCCAGCAGCCCCCGGGACTCAAGCACAGATACGCAGTATTTT.

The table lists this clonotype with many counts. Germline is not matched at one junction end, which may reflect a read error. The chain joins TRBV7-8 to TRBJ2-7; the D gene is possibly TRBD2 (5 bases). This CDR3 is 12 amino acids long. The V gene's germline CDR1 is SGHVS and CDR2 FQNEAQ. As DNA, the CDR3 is TGTGCCAGCAGCTTAGCTCGGGGTCACCCCCGCTTC. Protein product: CASSLARGHPRF. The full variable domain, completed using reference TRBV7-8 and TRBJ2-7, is GAGVSQSPRYKVAKRGQDVALRCDPISGHVSLFWYQQALGQGPEFLTYFQNEAQLDKSGLPSDRFFAERPEGSVSTLKIQRTQQEDSAVYLCASSLARGHPRFGPGTRLTVT.

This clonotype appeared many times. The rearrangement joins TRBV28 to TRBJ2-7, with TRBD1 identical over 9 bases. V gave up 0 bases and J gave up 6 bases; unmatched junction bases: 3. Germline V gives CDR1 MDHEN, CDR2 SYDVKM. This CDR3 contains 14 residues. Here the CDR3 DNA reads TGTGCCAGCAGTTTATGGGACAGGGGCCCCGAGCAGTACTTC. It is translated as CASSLWDRGPEQYF.

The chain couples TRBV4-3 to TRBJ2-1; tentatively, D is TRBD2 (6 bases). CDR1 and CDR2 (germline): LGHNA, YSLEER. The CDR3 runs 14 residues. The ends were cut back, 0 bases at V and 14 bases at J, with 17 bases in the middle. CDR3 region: CASSQDQTRESKFF. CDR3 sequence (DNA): TGCGCCAGCAGCCAAGATCAGACTAGAGAGAGTAAGTTCTTC.

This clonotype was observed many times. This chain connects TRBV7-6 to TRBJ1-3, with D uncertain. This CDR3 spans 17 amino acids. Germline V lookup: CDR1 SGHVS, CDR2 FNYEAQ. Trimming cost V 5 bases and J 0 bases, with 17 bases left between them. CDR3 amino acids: CASSTSSGRASGNTIYF. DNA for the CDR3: TGTGCCAGCAGCACTAGTTCCGGAAGGGCCTCTGGAAACACCATATATTTT.

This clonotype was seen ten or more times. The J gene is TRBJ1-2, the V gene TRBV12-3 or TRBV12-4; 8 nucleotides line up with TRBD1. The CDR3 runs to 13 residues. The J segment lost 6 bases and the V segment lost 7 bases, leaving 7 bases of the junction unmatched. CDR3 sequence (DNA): TGTGCCAGCACCACAGGGGGTTTGAATGGCTACACCTTC. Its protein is CASTTGGLNGYTF.

In DNA form, the CDR3 reads TGCGCCAGCAGCTTGCCCGGAGGTAGTGAAGAGCAGTACTTC. Its protein product is CASSLPGGSEEQYF. The chain carries TRBV5-1 and TRBJ2-7; a possible D gene is TRBD2 (5 bases). This CDR3 region has 14 residues. V was trimmed by 1 base and J by 7 bases, leaving 15 bases between them. Germline V gives CDR1 SGHRS, CDR2 YFSETQ.

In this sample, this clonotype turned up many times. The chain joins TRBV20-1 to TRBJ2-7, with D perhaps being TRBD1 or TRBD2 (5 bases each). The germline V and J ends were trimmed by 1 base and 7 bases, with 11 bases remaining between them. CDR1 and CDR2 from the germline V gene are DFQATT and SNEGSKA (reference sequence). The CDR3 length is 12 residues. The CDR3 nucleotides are TGCAGTGCTAGAGTCTGGGGCGGGGAGCAGTACTTC. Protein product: CSARVWGGEQYF.

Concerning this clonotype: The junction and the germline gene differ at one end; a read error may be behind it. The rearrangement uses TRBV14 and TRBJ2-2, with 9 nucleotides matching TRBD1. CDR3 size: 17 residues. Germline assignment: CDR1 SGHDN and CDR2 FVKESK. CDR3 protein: CANSRLRGTGSTGELFF. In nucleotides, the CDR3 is TGTGCCAACAGCCGCTTACGCGGGACAGGGAGCACCGGGGAGCTGTTTTTT.

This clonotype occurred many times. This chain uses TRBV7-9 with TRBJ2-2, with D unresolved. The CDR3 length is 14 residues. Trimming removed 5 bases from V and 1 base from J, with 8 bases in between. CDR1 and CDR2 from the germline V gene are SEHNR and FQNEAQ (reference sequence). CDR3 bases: TGTGCCAGCAGCCCCTCCAAGAACACCGGGGAGCTGTTTTTT. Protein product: CASSPSKNTGELFF.

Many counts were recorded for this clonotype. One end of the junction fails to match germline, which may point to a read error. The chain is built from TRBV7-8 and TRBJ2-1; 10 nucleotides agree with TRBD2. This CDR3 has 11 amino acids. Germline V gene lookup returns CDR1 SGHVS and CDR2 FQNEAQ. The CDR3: CASSSGTSVLF. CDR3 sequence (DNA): TGTGCCAGCAGTTCCGGGACTAGCGTGCTCTTC.

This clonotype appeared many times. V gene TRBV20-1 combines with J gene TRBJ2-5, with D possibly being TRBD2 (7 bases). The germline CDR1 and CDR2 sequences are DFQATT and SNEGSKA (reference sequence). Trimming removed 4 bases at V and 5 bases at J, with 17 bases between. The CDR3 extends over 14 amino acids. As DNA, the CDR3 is TGCAGTGCTACCCCCGGGGGGCCGGGGGAGACCCAGTACTTC. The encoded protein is CSATPGGPGETQYF.

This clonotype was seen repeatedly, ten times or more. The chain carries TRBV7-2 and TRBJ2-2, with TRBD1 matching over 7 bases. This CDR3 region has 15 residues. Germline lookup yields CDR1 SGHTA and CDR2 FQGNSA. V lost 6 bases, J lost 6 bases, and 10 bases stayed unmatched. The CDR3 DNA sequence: TGTGCCAGCAGGGCCTTCACAGGGGTTTCCGGGGAGCTGTTTTTT. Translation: CASRAFTGVSGELFF.

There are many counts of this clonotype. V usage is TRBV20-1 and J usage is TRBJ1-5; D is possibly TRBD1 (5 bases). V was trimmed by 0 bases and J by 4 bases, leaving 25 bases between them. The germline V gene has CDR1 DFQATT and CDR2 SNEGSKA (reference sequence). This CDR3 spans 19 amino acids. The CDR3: CSARDGARVLFGDNQPQHF. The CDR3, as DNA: TGCAGTGCTAGAGATGGGGCCAGGGTGTTGTTCGGGGATAATCAGCCCCAGCATTTT.

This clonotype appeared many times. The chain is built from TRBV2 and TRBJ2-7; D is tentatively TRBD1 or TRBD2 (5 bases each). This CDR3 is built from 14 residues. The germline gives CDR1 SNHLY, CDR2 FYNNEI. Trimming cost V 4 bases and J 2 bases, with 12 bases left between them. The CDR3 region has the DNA TGTGCCAGCAGTGCCGGGACCGGAGCCTACGAGCAGTACTTC. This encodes CASSAGTGAYEQYF.

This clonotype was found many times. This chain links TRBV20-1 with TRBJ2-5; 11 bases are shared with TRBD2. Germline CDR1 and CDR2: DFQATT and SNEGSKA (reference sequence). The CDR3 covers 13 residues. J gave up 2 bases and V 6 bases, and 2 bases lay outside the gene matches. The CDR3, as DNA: TGCAGTGCCGGGACTAGCGGACAAGAGACCCAGTACTTC. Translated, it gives CSAGTSGQETQYF.

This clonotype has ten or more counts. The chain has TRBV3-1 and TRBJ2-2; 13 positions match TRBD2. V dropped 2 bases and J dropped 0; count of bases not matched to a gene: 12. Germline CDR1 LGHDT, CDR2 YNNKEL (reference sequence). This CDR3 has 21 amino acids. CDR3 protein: CASSQQSGTSGEDSNTGELFF. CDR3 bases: TGTGCCAGCAGCCAACAATCCGGGACTAGCGGGGAAGATTCGAACACCGGGGAGCTGTTTTTT.

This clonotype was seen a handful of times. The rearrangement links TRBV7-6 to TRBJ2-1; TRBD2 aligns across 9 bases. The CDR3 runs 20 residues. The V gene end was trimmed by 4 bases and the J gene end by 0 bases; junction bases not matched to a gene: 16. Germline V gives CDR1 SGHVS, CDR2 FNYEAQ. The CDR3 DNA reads TGTGCCAGCAGCTCCTTTTTAGGTAGCGGGGGCTGGAGCTCCTACAATGAGCAGTTCTTC. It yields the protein CASSSFLGSGGWSSYNEQFF.

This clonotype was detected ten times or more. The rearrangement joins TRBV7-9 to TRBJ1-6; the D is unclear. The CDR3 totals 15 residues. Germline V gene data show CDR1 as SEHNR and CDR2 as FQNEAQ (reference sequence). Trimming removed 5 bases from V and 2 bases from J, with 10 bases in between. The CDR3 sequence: CASSPGLPYNSPLHF. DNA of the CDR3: TGTGCCAGCAGCCCCGGACTCCCCTATAATTCACCCCTCCACTTT.

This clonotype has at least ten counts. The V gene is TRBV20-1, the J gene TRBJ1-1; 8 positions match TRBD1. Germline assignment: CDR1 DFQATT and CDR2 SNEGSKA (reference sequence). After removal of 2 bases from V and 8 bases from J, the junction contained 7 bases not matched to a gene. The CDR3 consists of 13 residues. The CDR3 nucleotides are TGCAGTGCTAGAACCCCTACAGGGGGAGAAGCTTTCTTT. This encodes CSARTPTGGEAFF.

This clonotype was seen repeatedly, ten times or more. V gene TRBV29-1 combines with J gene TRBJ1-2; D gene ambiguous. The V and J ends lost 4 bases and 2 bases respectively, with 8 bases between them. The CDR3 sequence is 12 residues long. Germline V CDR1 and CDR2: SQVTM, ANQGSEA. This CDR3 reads CSVAVSNYGYTF. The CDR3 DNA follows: TGCAGCGTTGCAGTATCCAACTATGGCTACACCTTC. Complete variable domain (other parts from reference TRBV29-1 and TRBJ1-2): SAVISQKPSRDICQRGTSLTIQCQVDSQVTMMFWYRQQPGQSLTLIATANQGSEATYESGFVIDKFPISRPNLTFSTLTVSNMSPEDSSIYLCSVAVSNYGYTFGSGTRLTVV.

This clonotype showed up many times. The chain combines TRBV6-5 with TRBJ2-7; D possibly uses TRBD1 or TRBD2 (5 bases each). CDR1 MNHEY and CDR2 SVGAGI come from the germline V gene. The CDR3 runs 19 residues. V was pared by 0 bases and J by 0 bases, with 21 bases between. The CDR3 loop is CASSYSYFEGRSFSYEQYF. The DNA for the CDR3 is TGTGCCAGCAGTTACTCGTATTTCGAGGGGCGCTCTTTCTCCTACGAGCAGTACTTC.

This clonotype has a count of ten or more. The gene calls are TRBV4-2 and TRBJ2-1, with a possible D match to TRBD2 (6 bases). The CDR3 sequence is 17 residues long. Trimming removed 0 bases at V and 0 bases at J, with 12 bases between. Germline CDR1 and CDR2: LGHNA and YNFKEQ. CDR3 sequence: CASSQDVAAPSYNEQFF. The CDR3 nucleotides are TGTGCCAGCAGCCAAGATGTAGCGGCCCCCTCCTACAATGAGCAGTTCTTC.

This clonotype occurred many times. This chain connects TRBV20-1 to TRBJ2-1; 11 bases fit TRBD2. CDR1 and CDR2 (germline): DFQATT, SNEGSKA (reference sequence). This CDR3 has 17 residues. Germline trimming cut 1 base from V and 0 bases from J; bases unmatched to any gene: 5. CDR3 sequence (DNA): TGCAGTGCTAGAGGGCTAGCGGGGGGATTCTCCTACAATGAGCAGTTCTTC. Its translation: CSARGLAGGFSYNEQFF.

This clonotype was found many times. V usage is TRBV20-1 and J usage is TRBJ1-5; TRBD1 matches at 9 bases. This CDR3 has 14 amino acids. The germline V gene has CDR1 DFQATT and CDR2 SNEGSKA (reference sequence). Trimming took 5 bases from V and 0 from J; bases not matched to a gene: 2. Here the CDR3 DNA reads TGCAGTGCTGTACAGGGGGCTAGCAATCAGCCCCAGCATTTT. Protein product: CSAVQGASNQPQHF.

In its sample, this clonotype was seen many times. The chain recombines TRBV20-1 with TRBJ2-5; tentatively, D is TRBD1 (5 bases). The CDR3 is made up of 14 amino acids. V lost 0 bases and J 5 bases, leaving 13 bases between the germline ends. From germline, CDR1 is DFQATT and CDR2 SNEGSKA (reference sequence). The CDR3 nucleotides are TGCAGTGCTAGAGATGGGAAGGGGTCGGAGACCCAGTACTTC. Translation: CSARDGKGSETQYF.

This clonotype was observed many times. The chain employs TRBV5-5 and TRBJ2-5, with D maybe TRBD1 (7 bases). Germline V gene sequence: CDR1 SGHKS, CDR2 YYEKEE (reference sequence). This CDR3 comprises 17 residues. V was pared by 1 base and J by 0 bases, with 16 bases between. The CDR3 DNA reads TGTGCCAGCAGCTTGCGGCGGGACAGCCAGTACCAAGAGACCCAGTACTTC. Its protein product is CASSLRRDSQYQETQYF.

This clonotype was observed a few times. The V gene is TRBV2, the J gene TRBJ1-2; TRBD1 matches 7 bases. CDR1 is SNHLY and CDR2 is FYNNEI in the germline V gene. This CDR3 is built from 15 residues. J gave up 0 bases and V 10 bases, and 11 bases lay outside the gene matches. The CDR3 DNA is TGTGCCACTTGCCCGGACAGGTCCGCTAACTATGGCTACACCTTC. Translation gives CATCPDRSANYGYTF.